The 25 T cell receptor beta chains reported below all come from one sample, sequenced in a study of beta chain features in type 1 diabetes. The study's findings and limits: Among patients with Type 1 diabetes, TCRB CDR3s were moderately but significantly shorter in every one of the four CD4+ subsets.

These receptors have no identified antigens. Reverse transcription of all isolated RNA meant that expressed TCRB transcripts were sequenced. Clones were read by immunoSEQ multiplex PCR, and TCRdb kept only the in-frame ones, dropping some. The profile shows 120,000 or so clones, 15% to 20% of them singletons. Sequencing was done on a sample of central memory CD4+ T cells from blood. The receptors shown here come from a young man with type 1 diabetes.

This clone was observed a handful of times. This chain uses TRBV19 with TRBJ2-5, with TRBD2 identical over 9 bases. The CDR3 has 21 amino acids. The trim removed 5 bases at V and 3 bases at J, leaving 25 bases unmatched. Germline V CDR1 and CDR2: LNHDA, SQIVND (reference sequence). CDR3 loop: CASSSSLEGASGARRKETQYF. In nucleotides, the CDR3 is TGTGCCAGTAGTTCCTCGCTGGAAGGGGCTAGCGGGGCTCGTCGAAAAGAGACCCAGTACTTC.

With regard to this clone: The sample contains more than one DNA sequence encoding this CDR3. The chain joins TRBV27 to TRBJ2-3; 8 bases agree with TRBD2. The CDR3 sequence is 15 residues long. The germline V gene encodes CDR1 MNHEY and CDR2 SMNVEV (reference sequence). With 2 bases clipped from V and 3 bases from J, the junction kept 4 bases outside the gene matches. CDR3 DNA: TGTGCCAGCAGTTTAGGGCGGGGGGTAACAGATACGCAGTATTTT. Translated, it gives CASSLGRGVTDTQYF.

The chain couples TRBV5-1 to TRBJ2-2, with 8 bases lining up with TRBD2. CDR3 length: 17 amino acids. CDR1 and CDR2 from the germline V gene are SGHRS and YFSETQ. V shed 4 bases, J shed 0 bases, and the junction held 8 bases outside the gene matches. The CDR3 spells CASSGATSATNTGELFF. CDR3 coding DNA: TGCGCCAGCAGCGGAGCGACTAGCGCCACGAACACCGGGGAGCTGTTTTTT.

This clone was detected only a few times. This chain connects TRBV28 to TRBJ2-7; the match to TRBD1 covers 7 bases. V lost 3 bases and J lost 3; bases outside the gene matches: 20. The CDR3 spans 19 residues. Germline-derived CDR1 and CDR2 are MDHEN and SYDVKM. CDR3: CASSLVLGKQGQRVYEQYF. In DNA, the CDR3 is TGTGCCAGCAGTTTGGTTTTGGGTAAGCAGGGACAGAGGGTCTACGAGCAGTACTTC.

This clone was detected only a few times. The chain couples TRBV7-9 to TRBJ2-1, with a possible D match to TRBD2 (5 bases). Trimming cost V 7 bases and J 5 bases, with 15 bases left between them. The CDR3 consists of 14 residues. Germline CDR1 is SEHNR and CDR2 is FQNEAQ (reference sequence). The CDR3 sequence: CASTTWAGDNEQFF. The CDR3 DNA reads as TGTGCCAGCACCACCTGGGCGGGTGACAATGAGCAGTTCTTC.

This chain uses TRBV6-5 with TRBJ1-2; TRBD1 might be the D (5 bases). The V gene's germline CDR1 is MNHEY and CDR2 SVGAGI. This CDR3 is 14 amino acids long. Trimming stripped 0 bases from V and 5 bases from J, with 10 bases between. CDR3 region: CASSYSEQVYGYTF. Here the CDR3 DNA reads TGTGCCAGCAGTTACTCTGAACAGGTTTATGGCTACACCTTC.

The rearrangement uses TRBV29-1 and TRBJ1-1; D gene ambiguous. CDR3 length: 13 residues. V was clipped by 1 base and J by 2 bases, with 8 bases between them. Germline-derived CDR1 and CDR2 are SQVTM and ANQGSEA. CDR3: CSVEVRRNTEAFF. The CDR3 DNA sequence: TGCAGCGTTGAAGTTAGAAGAAACACTGAAGCTTTCTTT.

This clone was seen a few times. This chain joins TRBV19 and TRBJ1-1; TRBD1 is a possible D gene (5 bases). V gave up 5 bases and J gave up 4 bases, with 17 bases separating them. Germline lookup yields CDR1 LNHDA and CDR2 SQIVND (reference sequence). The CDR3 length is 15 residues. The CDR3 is CASSPSGYRSTEAFF. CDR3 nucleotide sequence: TGTGCCAGTAGTCCGTCAGGGTATAGGAGCACTGAAGCTTTCTTT.

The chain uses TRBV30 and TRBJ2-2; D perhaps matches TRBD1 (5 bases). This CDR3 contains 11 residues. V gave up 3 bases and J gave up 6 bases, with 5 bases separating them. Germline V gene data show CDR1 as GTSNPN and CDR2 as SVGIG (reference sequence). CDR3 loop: CAWRGAGELFF. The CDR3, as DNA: TGTGCCTGGAGAGGGGCCGGGGAGCTGTTTTTT.

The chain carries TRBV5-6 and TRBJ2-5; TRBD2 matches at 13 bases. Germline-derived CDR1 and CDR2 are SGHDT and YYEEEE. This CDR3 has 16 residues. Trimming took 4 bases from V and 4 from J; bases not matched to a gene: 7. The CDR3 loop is CASSRTSGSRSETQYF. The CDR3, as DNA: TGTGCCAGCAGCCGGACTAGCGGGAGTCGCTCAGAGACCCAGTACTTC.

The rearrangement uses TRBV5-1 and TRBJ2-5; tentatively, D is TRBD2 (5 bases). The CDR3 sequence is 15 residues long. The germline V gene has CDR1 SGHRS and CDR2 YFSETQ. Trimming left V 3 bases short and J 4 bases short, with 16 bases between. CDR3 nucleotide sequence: TGCGCCAGCAGCTCGACCGTCAGCGGAGGAGAGACCCAGTACTTC. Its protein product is CASSSTVSGGETQYF.

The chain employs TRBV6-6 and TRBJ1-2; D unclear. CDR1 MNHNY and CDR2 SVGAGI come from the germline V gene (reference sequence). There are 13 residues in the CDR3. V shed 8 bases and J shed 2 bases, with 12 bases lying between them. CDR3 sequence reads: CASGRGANYGYTF. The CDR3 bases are TGTGCCAGCGGGCGAGGAGCGAACTATGGCTACACCTTC.

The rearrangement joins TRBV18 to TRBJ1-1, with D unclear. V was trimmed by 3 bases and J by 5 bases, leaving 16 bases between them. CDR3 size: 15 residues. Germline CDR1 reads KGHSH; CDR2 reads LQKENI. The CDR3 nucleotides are TGTGCCAGCTCACCGACGAGCGCGGCGGGAACTGAAGCTTTCTTT. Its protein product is CASSPTSAAGTEAFF.

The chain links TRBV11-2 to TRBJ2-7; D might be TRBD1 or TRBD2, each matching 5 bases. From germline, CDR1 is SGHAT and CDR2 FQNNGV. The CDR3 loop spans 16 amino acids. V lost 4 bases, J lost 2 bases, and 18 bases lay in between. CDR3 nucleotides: TGTGCCAGCAGCTCCATCCCGAGGGGCCCTACCTACGAGCAGTACTTC. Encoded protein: CASSSIPRGPTYEQYF.

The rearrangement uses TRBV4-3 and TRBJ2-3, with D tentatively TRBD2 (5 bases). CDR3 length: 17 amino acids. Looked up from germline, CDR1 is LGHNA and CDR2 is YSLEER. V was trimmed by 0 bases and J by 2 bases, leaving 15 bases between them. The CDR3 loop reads CASSQEFRWTHTDTQYF. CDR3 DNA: TGCGCCAGCAGCCAAGAATTCCGGTGGACTCACACAGATACGCAGTATTTT.

The CDR3 DNA reads TGTGCCAGCAGCTTCGACATATCCTACGAGCAGTACTTC. Its protein is CASSFDISYEQYF. The chain recombines TRBV11-2 with TRBJ2-7; D gene uncertain. The CDR3 sequence is 13 residues long. V was cut by 3 bases and J by 1 base, with 7 bases left in between. The germline V gene encodes CDR1 SGHAT and CDR2 FQNNGV.

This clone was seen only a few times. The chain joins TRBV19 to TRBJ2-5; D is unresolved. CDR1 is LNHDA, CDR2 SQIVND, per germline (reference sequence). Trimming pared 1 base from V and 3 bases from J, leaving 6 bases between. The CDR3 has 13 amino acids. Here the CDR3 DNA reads TGTGCCAGTAGTATAGCCCAAGAAGAGACCCAGTACTTC. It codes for CASSIAQEETQYF.

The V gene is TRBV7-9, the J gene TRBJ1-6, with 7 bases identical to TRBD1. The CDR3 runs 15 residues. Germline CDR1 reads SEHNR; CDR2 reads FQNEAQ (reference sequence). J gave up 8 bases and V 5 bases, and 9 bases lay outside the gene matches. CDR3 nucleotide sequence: TGTGCCAGCAGCGCCCAGGGGGGGCTTCATTCACCCCTCCACTTT. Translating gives CASSAQGGLHSPLHF.

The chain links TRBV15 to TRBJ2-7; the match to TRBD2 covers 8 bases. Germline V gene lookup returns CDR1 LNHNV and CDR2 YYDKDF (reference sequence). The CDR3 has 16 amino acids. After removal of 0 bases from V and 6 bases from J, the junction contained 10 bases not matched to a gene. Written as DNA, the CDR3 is TGTGCCACCAGCAGAGATGGACTAGCATCCTCCAGCGAGCAGTACTTC. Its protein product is CATSRDGLASSSEQYF.

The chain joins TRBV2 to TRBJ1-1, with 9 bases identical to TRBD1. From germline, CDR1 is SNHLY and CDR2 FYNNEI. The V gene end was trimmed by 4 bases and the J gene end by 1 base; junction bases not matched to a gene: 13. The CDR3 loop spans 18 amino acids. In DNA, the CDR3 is TGTGCCAGCAGTGTCGTCCCACCGGGACAGGGAGGGAACACTGAAGCTTTCTTT. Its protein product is CASSVVPPGQGGNTEAFF.

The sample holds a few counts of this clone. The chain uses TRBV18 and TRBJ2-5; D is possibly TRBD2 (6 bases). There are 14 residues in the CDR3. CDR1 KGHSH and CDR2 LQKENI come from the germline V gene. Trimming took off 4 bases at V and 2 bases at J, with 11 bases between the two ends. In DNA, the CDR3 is TGTGCCAGCTCACGTAGCGGAGTACAAGAGACCCAGTACTTC. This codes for CASSRSGVQETQYF.

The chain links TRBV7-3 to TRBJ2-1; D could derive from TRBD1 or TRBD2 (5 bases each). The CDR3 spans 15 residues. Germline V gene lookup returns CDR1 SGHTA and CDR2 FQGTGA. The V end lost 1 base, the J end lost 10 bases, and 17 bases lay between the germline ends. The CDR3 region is CASSLRLRDGPEQFF. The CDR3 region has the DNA TGTGCCAGCAGCTTAAGGCTAAGGGACGGCCCAGAGCAGTTCTTC.

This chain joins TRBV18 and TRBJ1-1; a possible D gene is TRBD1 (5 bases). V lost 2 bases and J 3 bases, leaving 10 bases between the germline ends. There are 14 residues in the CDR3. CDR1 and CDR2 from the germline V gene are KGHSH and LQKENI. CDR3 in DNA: TGTGCCAGCTCACCAAGCACAGGAGACACTGAAGCTTTCTTT. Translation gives CASSPSTGDTEAFF.

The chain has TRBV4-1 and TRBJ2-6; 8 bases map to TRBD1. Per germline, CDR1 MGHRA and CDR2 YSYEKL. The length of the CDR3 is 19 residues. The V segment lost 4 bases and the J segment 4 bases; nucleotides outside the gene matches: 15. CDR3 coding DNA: TGCGCCAGCAGCCTCACTGGGACAGGTGGACACCTCGGGGCCAACGTCCTGACTTTC. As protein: CASSLTGTGGHLGANVLTF.

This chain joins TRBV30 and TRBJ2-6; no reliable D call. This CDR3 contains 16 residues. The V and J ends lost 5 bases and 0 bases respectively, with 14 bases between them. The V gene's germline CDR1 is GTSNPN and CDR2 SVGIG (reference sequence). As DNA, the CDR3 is TGTGCCTGGGACTCCTTCGGGCGCTCTGGGGCCAACGTCCTGACTTTC. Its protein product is CAWDSFGRSGANVLTF. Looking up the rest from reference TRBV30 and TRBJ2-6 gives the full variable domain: SQTIHQWPATLVQPVGSPLSLECTVEGTSNPNLYWYRQAAGRGLQLLFYSVGIGQISSEVPQNLSASRPQDRQFILSSKKLLLSDSGFYLCAWDSFGRSGANVLTFGAGSRLTVL.